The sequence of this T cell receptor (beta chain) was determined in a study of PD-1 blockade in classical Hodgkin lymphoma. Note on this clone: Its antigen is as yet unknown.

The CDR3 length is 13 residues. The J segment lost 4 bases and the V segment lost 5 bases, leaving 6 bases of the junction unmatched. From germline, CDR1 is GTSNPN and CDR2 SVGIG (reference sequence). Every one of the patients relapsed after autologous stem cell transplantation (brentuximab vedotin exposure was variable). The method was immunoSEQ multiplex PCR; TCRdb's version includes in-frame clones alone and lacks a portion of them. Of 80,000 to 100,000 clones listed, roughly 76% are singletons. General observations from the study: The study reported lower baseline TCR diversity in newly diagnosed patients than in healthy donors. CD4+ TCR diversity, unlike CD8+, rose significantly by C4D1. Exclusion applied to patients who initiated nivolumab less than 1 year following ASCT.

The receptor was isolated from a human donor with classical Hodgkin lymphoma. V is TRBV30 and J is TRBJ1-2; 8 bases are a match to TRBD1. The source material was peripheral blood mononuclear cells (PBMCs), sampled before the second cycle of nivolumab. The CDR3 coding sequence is TGTGCCTGGGGACAGGGCTATGGCTATGGCTACACCTTC. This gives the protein CAWGQGYGYGYTF.